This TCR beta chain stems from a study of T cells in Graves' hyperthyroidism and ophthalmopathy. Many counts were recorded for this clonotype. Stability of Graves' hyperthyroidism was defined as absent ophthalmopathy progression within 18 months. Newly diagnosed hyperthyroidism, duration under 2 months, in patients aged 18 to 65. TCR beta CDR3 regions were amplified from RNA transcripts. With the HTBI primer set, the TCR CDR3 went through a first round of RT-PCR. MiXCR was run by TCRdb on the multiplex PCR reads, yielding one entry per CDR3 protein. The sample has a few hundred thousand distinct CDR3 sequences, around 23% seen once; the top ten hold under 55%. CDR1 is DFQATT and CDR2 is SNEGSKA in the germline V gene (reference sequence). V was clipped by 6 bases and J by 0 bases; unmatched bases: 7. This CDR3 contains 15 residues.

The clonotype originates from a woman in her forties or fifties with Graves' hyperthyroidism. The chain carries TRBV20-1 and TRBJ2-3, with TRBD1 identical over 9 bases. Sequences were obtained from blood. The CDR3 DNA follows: TGCAGTGCCCCGGACAGGGGACAGAGCACAGATACGCAGTATTTT. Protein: CSAPDRGQSTDTQYF.